This T cell receptor (beta chain) was observed in a study of vaccination effects on CD4 cells after COVID-19. Study-wide background: Relative to the second dose, post-vaccine samples were obtained a median of 72 days later.

Assay: immunoSEQ multiplex PCR; the TCRdb copy retains only in-frame clones and omits some. The sample holds about 73,000 clones; 73% are singletons and the top ten take approximately 2.2%. In the case of this clone: As yet, its antigen is unknown.

Following a roughly 9-day culture, CD4+ T cells were purified. All participants had two doses of either the BNT162b2 or mRNA-1273 vaccine. Regarding the study as a whole: The study found marked clonal contraction of infection- and vaccine-induced clones late after vaccination.

Germline CDR1 reads KGHSH; CDR2 reads LQKENI. The V end was cut by 2 bases, the J end by 3 bases, with 6 bases between. The CDR3 extends over 13 amino acids. The chain carries TRBV18 and TRBJ2-3; D remains unclear. The TCR sequence derives from a human donor who received a COVID-19 vaccine. The input for sequencing was CD4+ T cells from PBMCs cultured without peptide, taken after COVID-19 vaccination. CDR3 sequence (DNA): TGTGCCAGCTCACCAATTATAACAGATACGCAGTATTTT. Amino acids: CASSPIITDTQYF.